This TCR beta chain was retrieved from a study of cytomegalovirus exposure and HLA in healthy donors. Background on the study: The 120 or so validation repertoires and the roughly 700 first-cohort repertoires shared a platform, a later analysis reported. General study findings and limits: Accounts indicate the classifier identified cytomegalovirus status with strong specificity and sensitivity. The study flagged 150 to 200 TCR beta chains as cytomegalovirus-associated.

Some clones are missing from TCRdb's copy, which holds only in-frame ones; the method was immunoSEQ multiplex PCR. The sample has some 220,000 clones; about 89% are singletons. CDR3 length: 14 amino acids. CDR1 is MNHNS, CDR2 SASEGT, per germline. Unmatched junction bases numbered 12, after V lost 7 bases and J lost 6 bases. As to this clone: The target antigen is unknown.

The sample comprised PBMCs. The receptor was isolated from a woman aged 18-29 years in good health and CMV-seronegative. The V gene is TRBV6-1, the J gene TRBJ2-7; 7 bases line up with TRBD2. This chain's CDR3 is CASTWTSGLREQYF. In DNA, the CDR3 is TGTGCCAGCACCTGGACTAGTGGGCTACGCGAGCAGTACTTC.